Listed here are 31 T cell receptor beta chains from one sample, sequenced in a study of T cell clonality in common variable immunodeficiency. The assay was immunoSEQ multiplex PCR, and TCRdb's table has in-frame clones only and misses some. Observed in the sample are roughly 55,000 clones, none of them singletons. Source material: peripheral blood mononuclear cells. The receptors here all came from a person aged 18 to 75 in good health.

This clone was detected many times. CDR3 residues: CASSLRQAKDTQYF. The DNA read from the CDR3 is TGTGCCAGCAGCTTAAGGCAGGCCAAGGATACG. The rearrangement uses TRBV7-2 and TRBJ2-3; D ambiguous. The read stops 3 residues short of the end of the CDR3; the missing end is completed from the germline J gene. CDR3 length equals 14 residues. CDR1 is SGHTA and CDR2 is FQGNSA in the germline V gene. The V end lost 2 bases, the J end lost 6 bases, and 12 bases lay between the germline ends.

Within the sample, this clone is medium-sized. The read terminates 3 residues before the CDR3 end, so the remaining end is supplied by the germline J gene. The V and J genes are TRBV7-8 and TRBJ1-5, with D maybe TRBD1 (5 bases). The CDR3 spans 16 residues. Germline V CDR1 and CDR2: SGHVS, FQNEAQ. V shed 7 bases and J shed 1 base, with 17 bases lying between them. The part of the CDR3 DNA that was read is TGTGCCAGCACCAATCCGGGCGGGGGAAGCAATCAGCCC. It specifies CASTNPGGGSNQP. In full, the CDR3 reads CASTNPGGGSNQPQHF.

In the case of this clone: The read ends 3 residues shy of where the CDR3 ends; the end is completed using the germline J gene. The V call is TRBV18, the J call TRBJ2-5; D not resolved. From germline, CDR1 is KGHSH and CDR2 LQKENI. This CDR3 is built from 13 residues. V dropped 5 bases and J dropped 0 bases, with 7 bases sitting between them. CDR3 region: CASSTMYQETQYF. The sequenced CDR3 bases are TGTGCCAGCTCAACTATGTACCAAGAGACC.

This clone has ten or more counts. The CDR3 extends 3 residues past the end of the read, so its final part is completed from the germline J gene. The rearrangement joins TRBV20-1 to TRBJ1-2; 7 bases line up with TRBD1. Germline assignment: CDR1 DFQATT and CDR2 SNEGSKA (reference sequence). This CDR3 is 13 amino acids long. V was pared by 4 bases and J by 4 bases, with 6 bases of the junction left unmatched. The CDR3 loop is CSATAGGSYGYTF. CDR3 DNA (partial): TGCAGTGCTACCGCAGGGGGGAGCTATGGC.

In this sample, this clone turned up many times. The read falls 3 residues short of the CDR3 end, and the missing part is taken from the germline J gene. The J gene is TRBJ2-5, the V gene TRBV6-1; unclear D gene. This CDR3 region has 15 residues. Per germline, CDR1 MNHNS and CDR2 SASEGT. V gave up 2 bases and J gave up 5 bases, with 15 bases separating them. CDR3 DNA, as far as it was read: TGTGCCAGCAGTGAATTGCTGATAATCGGGGAGACC. It is translated as CASSELLIIGET. The complete CDR3 reads CASSELLIIGETQYF.

There are many counts of this clone. The CDR3 end is not reached by the read, which stops 3 residues before it; the germline J gene fills it in. V is TRBV6-2 or TRBV6-3 and J is TRBJ2-5; 9 bases are shared with TRBD2. The CDR3 spans 17 residues. CDR1 and CDR2 (germline): MNHEY, SVGEGT. J was trimmed by 2 bases and V by 0 bases; bases with no gene match: 7. CDR3 protein: CASSYSFVAGEQETQYF. Partial CDR3 DNA: TGTGCCAGCAGTTACTCGTTTGTAGCGGGGGAGCAAGAGACC.

This clone was detected ten times or more. The covered CDR3 bases are TGTGCCAGCAGCTGGGACAGGGCCCCCTACGAG. Its protein is CASSWDRAPYE. The entire CDR3 protein reads CASSWDRAPYEQYF. This rearrangement joins TRBV5-4 to TRBJ2-7, with 9 bases matching TRBD1. The CDR3 goes on 3 residues after the read ends, and that part is filled in from the germline J gene. The CDR3 runs to 14 residues. V shed 3 bases and J 2 bases; nucleotides not matched to a gene: 3. Per the germline V gene, CDR1 is SGHNT and CDR2 is YYREEE (reference sequence). Together with reference TRBV5-4 and TRBJ2-7, the CDR3 gives the full variable domain: ETGVTQSPTHLIKTRGQQVTLRCSSQSGHNTVSWYQQALGQGPQFIFQYYREEENGRGNFPPRFSGLQFPNYSSELNVNALELDDSALYLCASSWDRAPYEQYFGPGTRLTVT.

This clone was detected ten times or more. The read terminates 3 residues before the CDR3 end, so the remaining end is supplied by the germline J gene. The J gene is TRBJ1-1, the V gene TRBV5-1, with no clear D. In germline, CDR1 is SGHRS, CDR2 YFSETQ. V lost 0 bases and J 0 bases, leaving 6 bases between the germline ends. CDR3 length: 14 amino acids. Here the CDR3 reads CASSLEAMNTEAFF. CDR3 bases read: TGCGCCAGCAGCTTGGAGGCCATGAACACTGAA. Supplemented by reference TRBV5-1 and TRBJ1-1, the full variable domain reads KAGVTQTPRYLIKTRGQQVTLSCSPISGHRSVSWYQQTPGQGLQFLFEYFSETQRNKGNFPGRFSGRQFSNSRSEMNVSTLELGDSALYLCASSLEAMNTEAFFGQGTRLTVV.

This clone has ten or more counts. Partial CDR3 DNA: TGTGCCACGAGACTTACCCCCTCTGGGGCCAACGTC. It codes for CATRLTPSGANV. The whole CDR3 sequence reads CATRLTPSGANVLTF. The chain links TRBV5-6 to TRBJ2-6; the D is unclear. The CDR3 end lies 3 residues beyond the end of the read and is filled in from the germline J gene. V lost 9 bases to trimming and J lost 0 bases, with 13 bases between them. CDR3 length equals 15 residues. CDR1 and CDR2 (germline): SGHDT, YYEEEE.

This clone was counted ten times or more. CDR3 residues: CSASGLGGGGNTIYF. CDR3 DNA (partial): TGCAGTGCTAGTGGTCTCGGGGGGGGTGGAAACACC. The gene calls are TRBV20-1 and TRBJ1-3; D is perhaps TRBD1 (5 bases). The read finishes 3 residues shy of the CDR3 end, and the germline J gene is used to complete it. The CDR3 runs 15 residues. Trimming took off 3 bases at V and 3 bases at J, with 15 bases between the two ends. The germline CDR1 and CDR2 sequences are DFQATT and SNEGSKA (reference sequence).

This clone was recorded at least ten times. The sequenced fragment ends 3 residues before the CDR3 boundary, so the rest is inferred from the germline J gene. This chain links TRBV2 with TRBJ1-1, with 7 bases lining up with TRBD1. Germline V CDR1 and CDR2: SNHLY, FYNNEI. V lost 0 bases and J lost 5; bases outside the gene matches: 3. CDR3 length equals 14 residues. Partial CDR3 DNA: TGTGCCAGCAGTGAAGCCCCGACAGGGACTGAA. This encodes CASSEAPTGTE. From start to end, the CDR3 is CASSEAPTGTEAFF.

This clone was recorded at least ten times. The CDR3 end falls 3 residues outside the read, so it is completed with the germline J gene. The rearrangement uses TRBV4-1 and TRBJ2-7; the D gene is possibly TRBD2 (6 bases). The CDR3 is 14 amino acids. V lost 4 bases to trimming and J lost 2 bases, with 12 bases between them. The V gene's germline CDR1 is MGHRA and CDR2 YSYEKL. The CDR3 loop reads CASSLAAGTYEQYF. The sequenced CDR3 bases are TGCGCCAGCAGCCTGGCGGCGGGGACCTACGAG.

The table lists this clone with a few counts. The read ends 3 residues early relative to the CDR3; the germline J gene fills the gap. The J gene is TRBJ1-6, the V gene TRBV20-1; 8 bases line up with TRBD1. The CDR3 spans 15 residues. The V segment lost 1 base and the J segment 7 bases; nucleotides outside the gene matches: 6. Germline V gives CDR1 DFQATT, CDR2 SNEGSKA (reference sequence). The covered CDR3 bases are TGCAGTGCTAGAGGGACAGGGATTTTCAATTCACCC. Residues: CSARGTGIFNSP. The CDR3 reads in full as CSARGTGIFNSPLHF.

This clone showed up many times. The CDR3 goes on 3 residues after the read ends, and that part is filled in from the germline J gene. J is TRBJ1-6 and V is TRBV20-1, with 7 bases matching TRBD1. This CDR3 is 14 amino acids long. CDR1 is DFQATT and CDR2 is SNEGSKA in the germline V gene (reference sequence). The V segment lost 5 bases and the J segment 3 bases; nucleotides outside the gene matches: 4. This CDR3 is CSASRQGYNSPLHF. Partial CDR3 DNA: TGCAGTGCTTCCCGACAGGGCTATAATTCACCC.

In its sample, this clone was seen many times. The read comes to an end 3 residues before the CDR3 does, leaving the germline J gene to fill in the end. The chain uses TRBV7-9 and TRBJ2-7; no clear D gene. CDR1 is SEHNR and CDR2 is FQNEAQ in the germline V gene (reference sequence). Trimming stripped 1 base from V and 3 bases from J, with 10 bases between. The CDR3 extends over 14 amino acids. The CDR3 bases that were read are TGTGCCAGCAGCTTAGAAGCCCTAAACTACGAG. As protein: CASSLEALNYE. The entire CDR3 reads CASSLEALNYEQYF.

This clone was detected ten times or more. Read data end 3 residues before the CDR3 end; the end is taken from the germline J gene. The chain is built from TRBV5-1 and TRBJ2-5; tentatively, D is TRBD2 (5 bases). The germline V gene encodes CDR1 SGHRS and CDR2 YFSETQ. Trimming pared 6 bases from V and 0 bases from J, leaving 12 bases between. The CDR3 runs 14 residues. CDR3 protein: CASTLSGNQETQYF. The sequenced CDR3 bases are TGCGCCAGCACCCTAAGCGGAAACCAAGAGACC. Drawing the rest from reference TRBV5-1 and TRBJ2-5, the complete variable domain is KAGVTQTPRYLIKTRGQQVTLSCSPISGHRSVSWYQQTPGQGLQFLFEYFSETQRNKGNFPGRFSGRQFSNSRSEMNVSTLELGDSALYLCASTLSGNQETQYFGPGTRLLVL.

This clone was seen many times. The CDR3 end is not reached by the read, which stops 3 residues before it; the germline J gene fills it in. The rearrangement joins TRBV7-9 to TRBJ1-1, with D possibly being TRBD1 (6 bases). CDR1 is SEHNR and CDR2 is FQNEAQ in the germline V gene (reference sequence). Trimming cost V 3 bases and J 4 bases, with 15 bases left between them. The CDR3 length is 15 residues. The sequenced part of the CDR3 DNA is TGTGCCAGCAGCTTCCAGGGGAAGGTCGCCACTGAA. It yields the protein CASSFQGKVATE. The complete CDR3 sequence is CASSFQGKVATEAFF.

This clone came up many times. Relative to the germline gene, one junction end is altered; a read error may explain this. Read coverage stops 3 residues before the CDR3 terminus; the germline J gene supplies the remainder. The chain has TRBV7-6 and TRBJ2-3; possibly TRBD1 for D (7 bases). The CDR3 is made up of 13 amino acids. Germline lookup yields CDR1 SGHVS and CDR2 FNYEAQ. The part of the CDR3 DNA that was read is TGTGCCAGCAGCCAGGGGGGCACAAATACG. As protein: CASSQGGTNT. The CDR3 in its entirety is CASSQGGTNTQYF.

Regarding this clone: With the read ending 3 residues before the CDR3 end, the germline J gene is used to fill in that end. V is TRBV2 and J is TRBJ1-4, with D possibly being TRBD1 (6 bases). This CDR3 spans 14 amino acids. Deletions cut 6 bases from V and 5 bases from J, with 13 bases between. CDR1 is SNHLY, CDR2 FYNNEI, per germline. Partial CDR3 DNA: TGTGCCAGCAGGTGGACAGCCTCGAATGAAAAA. It is translated as CASRWTASNEK. The full CDR3 reads CASRWTASNEKLFF.

As concerns this clone: The CDR3 is cut off 3 residues early in the read; its end comes from the germline J gene. V usage is TRBV5-4 and J usage is TRBJ2-7, with TRBD1 identical over 7 bases. Per the germline V gene, CDR1 is SGHNT and CDR2 is YYREEE (reference sequence). V was pared by 0 bases and J by 2 bases, with 2 bases of the junction left unmatched. The CDR3 length is 14 residues. Incomplete CDR3 DNA: TGTGCCAGCAGCTTGGAAGGGACAGCCTACGAG. Translated, it gives CASSLEGTAYE. The CDR3 reads in full as CASSLEGTAYEQYF.

This clone was seen many times. The CDR3 end lies 3 residues beyond the end of the read and is filled in from the germline J gene. The chain recombines TRBV28 with TRBJ2-1; TRBD2 agrees at 13 bases. The CDR3 length is 17 residues. V shed 4 bases, J shed 7 bases, and the junction held 10 bases outside the gene matches. Germline V gene lookup returns CDR1 MDHEN and CDR2 SYDVKM. CDR3 DNA (partial): TGTGCCAGCAGTTCCACCGCCGGGACTAGCGGGAAGAATGAG. This sequence encodes CASSSTAGTSGKNE. The whole CDR3 sequence reads CASSSTAGTSGKNEQFF.

Ten or more counts support this clone. The read gets to within 3 residues of the CDR3 end, and the germline J gene fills in the rest. The chain has TRBV29-1 and TRBJ2-3; 7 positions match TRBD1. With V trimmed by 8 bases and J by 4 bases, 12 bases remained unmatched. Per germline, CDR1 SQVTM and CDR2 ANQGSEA. There are 14 residues in the CDR3. The CDR3 protein is CSIQGPPVADTQYF. The DNA read from the CDR3 is TGCAGCATACAGGGGCCTCCCGTCGCAGATACG.

This clone was seen repeatedly, ten times or more. The CDR3 end is not reached by the read, which stops 3 residues before it; the germline J gene fills it in. The chain carries TRBV29-1 and TRBJ2-7; D might be TRBD1 (7 bases). V lost 4 bases and J lost 5, with 9 bases in between. Germline-derived CDR1 and CDR2 are SQVTM and ANQGSEA. The CDR3 sequence is 11 residues long. The part of the CDR3 DNA that was read is TGCAGCGTTGGCAGGGGGGACGAG. Its translation is CSVGRGDE. In full, the CDR3 reads CSVGRGDEQYF.

This clone was seen ten or more times. Read coverage stops 3 residues before the CDR3 terminus; the germline J gene supplies the remainder. The chain links TRBV5-4 to TRBJ2-3, with D possibly being TRBD2 (6 bases). This CDR3 region has 12 residues. Trimming removed 5 bases from V and 6 bases from J, with 10 bases in between. In germline, CDR1 is SGHNT, CDR2 YYREEE (reference sequence). CDR3 DNA (partial): TGTGCCAGCAGATCGGGGGTGGATACG. This gives the protein CASRSGVDT. The whole CDR3 sequence is CASRSGVDTQYF.

This clone appeared many times. The CDR3 goes on 3 residues after the read ends, and that part is filled in from the germline J gene. The identical CDR3 is also encoded by other nucleotide sequences in the sample. V usage is TRBV7-2 and J usage is TRBJ1-1, with D maybe TRBD1 (5 bases). Germline loops: CDR1 SGHTA, CDR2 FQGNSA. Trimming removed 2 bases at V and 4 bases at J, with 8 bases between. This CDR3 region has 13 residues. The CDR3 region is CASSLSGGTEAFF. The CDR3 DNA, read in part, is TGTGCCAGCAGCTTATCGGGGGGCACTGAA.

This clone was counted many times. Sequencing ends 3 residues short of the CDR3 end; the germline J gene provides the rest. The chain recombines TRBV20-1 with TRBJ2-1; TRBD1 aligns across 8 bases. V lost 2 bases, J lost 6 bases, and 12 bases stayed unmatched. The CDR3 length is 16 residues. Looked up from germline, CDR1 is DFQATT and CDR2 is SNEGSKA (reference sequence). The CDR3 sequence is CSARLRTGRGGNEQFF. The CDR3 bases that were read are TGCAGTGCTAGATTAAGGACAGGGAGAGGGGGCAATGAG.

At least ten counts were recorded for this clone. The CDR3 is cut off 3 residues early in the read; its end comes from the germline J gene. This chain connects TRBV18 to TRBJ1-4, with TRBD1 matching 7 bases. The trim removed 4 bases at V and 3 bases at J, leaving 11 bases unmatched. Per germline, CDR1 KGHSH and CDR2 LQKENI. CDR3 length equals 17 residues. CDR3 sequence reads: CASSRSTGASSNEKLFF. Incomplete CDR3 DNA: TGTGCCAGCTCACGCTCCACAGGGGCTTCGTCTAATGAAAAA.

This clone was observed many times. The read terminates 3 residues ahead of where the CDR3 ends, so the germline J gene completes it. The same CDR3 also results from other DNA sequences found in this sample. The chain carries TRBV19 and TRBJ2-1; 8 positions match TRBD2. V trimming: 3 bases; J trimming: 2 bases; junction bases outside the gene matches: 3. The CDR3 runs 15 residues. The V gene's germline CDR1 is LNHDA and CDR2 SQIVND (reference sequence). The CDR3 here is CASSITSGPYNEQFF. The DNA read from the CDR3 is TGTGCCAGTAGTATTACTAGCGGTCCCTACAATGAG. The variable domain in full, completed from reference TRBV19 and TRBJ2-1, reads DGGITQSPKYLFRKEGQNVTLSCEQNLNHDAMYWYRQDPGQGLRLIYYSQIVNDFQKGDIAEGYSVSREKKESFPLTVTSAQKNPTAFYLCASSITSGPYNEQFFGPGTRLTVL.

This clone occurred many times. The read ends 3 residues before the CDR3 terminus; that terminus is restored from the germline J gene. J is TRBJ1-4 and V is TRBV2, with TRBD1 identical over 8 bases. The germline V gene encodes CDR1 SNHLY and CDR2 FYNNEI. Trimming took 7 bases from V and 5 from J; bases not matched to a gene: 0. The CDR3 runs to 12 residues. CDR3 loop: CASTGGNEKLFF. Partial CDR3 DNA: TGTGCCAGCACAGGGGGCAATGAAAAA.

In this sample, this clone turned up many times. The sequence runs out 3 residues before the end of the CDR3; the remainder is reconstructed from the germline J gene. The rearrangement joins TRBV5-1 to TRBJ2-5; TRBD2 matches at 8 bases. Germline CDR1 and CDR2: SGHRS and YFSETQ. The CDR3 is made up of 14 amino acids. J was trimmed by 4 bases and V by 0 bases; bases with no gene match: 2. The CDR3 DNA, read in part, is TGCGCCAGCAGCTTGGATAGCGGGACAGAGACC. This translates into CASSLDSGTET. The entire CDR3 sequence reads CASSLDSGTETQYF.

This clone was recorded at least ten times. At one end the junction does not follow the germline gene, possibly because of a read error. The CDR3 end lies 3 residues beyond the end of the read and is filled in from the germline J gene. The gene calls are TRBV4-2 and TRBJ2-2; the D call may be TRBD1 or TRBD2 (5 bases each). The V gene's germline CDR1 is LGHNA and CDR2 YNFKEQ. The length of the CDR3 is 18 residues. CDR3 DNA, as far as it was read: TGCGCCAGCAGCCAAGAGGAGGTGCGACAGCTTAACACCGGGGAG. Its translation is CASSQEEVRQLNTGE. The full CDR3 protein reads CASSQEEVRQLNTGELFF.